This TCR beta chain was documented in a study of radiotherapy plus CTLA-4 blockade in lung cancer. Findings and limits, study-wide: Together with interferon-beta, which increased in serum after radiation, early dynamic changes in blood T cell clones were reportedly the best predictors of response. Expansion in blood of tumor-derived TCR clones was seen after radiotherapy plus ipilimumab.

As regards this clone: Its antigen remains unidentified.

This table comes from immunoSEQ multiplex PCR, and its TCRdb copy is limited to in-frame clones, with some not included. The sample records tens of thousands of clones, approximately 72% being singletons. Participants had chemo-refractory metastatic non-small-cell lung cancer and were treated with focal radiation plus ipilimumab CTLA-4 blockade. Sequencing was performed on peripheral blood, taken from a patient treated with radiotherapy plus ipilimumab. The TCR sequence derives from a human donor with non-small cell lung cancer who had stable disease on radiotherapy plus ipilimumab.

The CDR3 DNA sequence: TGTGCCAGCACCCGGACAGGAGAGACCCAGTACTTC. It encodes CASTRTGETQYF. The chain employs TRBV2 and TRBJ2-5, with 7 bases identical to TRBD1. Germline CDR1 and CDR2: SNHLY and FYNNEI. V dropped 7 bases and J dropped 4; count of bases not matched to a gene: 3. This CDR3 region has 12 residues.